The 27 T cell receptor beta chains in this list originate from one sample, sequenced in a study of CD8+CD57+ T cells in acquired aplastic anemia. For CDR3 and TCR beta VDJ profiling, genomic DNA was the template used. TCRdb reanalysed the reads using MiXCR and keeps one entry per CDR3 protein. The table includes approximately 160,000 distinct CDR3 sequences, approximately 40% detected once. The specimen sequenced was sorted CD4+, CD8+, or CD8+CD57+ T cells (not recorded which) from PBMCs. These TCRs come from a human donor in good health.

In its sample, this clonotype was seen many times. V is TRBV2 and J is TRBJ2-6; the D gene is possibly TRBD2 (5 bases). Trimming removed 7 bases at V and 2 bases at J, with 15 bases between. Per the germline V gene, CDR1 is SNHLY and CDR2 is FYNNEI. CDR3 length: 16 amino acids. The chain's CDR3 is CASNTGSGTGANVLTF. The DNA of the CDR3 is TGTGCCAGCAATACCGGCTCGGGGACTGGGGCCAACGTCCTGACTTTC.

The rearrangement uses TRBV25-1 and TRBJ2-5; D is ambiguous. Trimming left V 4 bases short and J 9 bases short, with 15 bases between. CDR1 MGHDK and CDR2 SYGVNS come from the germline V gene. The CDR3 contains 13 residues. The CDR3 DNA sequence: TGTGCCAGCAGTGCAGCCCCGGGTCAGCCCCAGTACTTC. Its translation: CASSAAPGQPQYF.

V and J are TRBV15 and TRBJ1-6, with D possibly being TRBD1 (5 bases). V was trimmed by 3 bases and J by 8 bases, leaving 17 bases between them. Per the germline V gene, CDR1 is LNHNV and CDR2 is YYDKDF (reference sequence). CDR3 size: 16 residues. CDR3 loop: CATSSFRQGIDSPLHF. As DNA, the CDR3 is TGTGCCACCAGCAGTTTTCGGCAGGGCATAGATTCACCCCTCCACTTT.

The gene calls are TRBV20-1 and TRBJ2-2; D ambiguous. The CDR3 is 12 residues long. The germline gives CDR1 DFQATT, CDR2 SNEGSKA (reference sequence). Between the trimmed V and J ends, which lost 5 bases and 4 bases, there was a span of 8 bases. The CDR3 here is CSAQGRTGELFF. The CDR3 bases are TGCAGTGCTCAAGGGCGCACCGGGGAGCTGTTTTTT.

This clonotype was counted ten times or more. V and J are TRBV19 and TRBJ1-2, with D unresolved. CDR3 length: 11 amino acids. Germline V gives CDR1 LNHDA, CDR2 SQIVND (reference sequence). V was clipped by 4 bases and J by 9 bases, with 9 bases between them. CDR3 sequence (DNA): TGTGCCAGTAGTAACACCGGGAGCTACACCTTC. The encoded protein is CASSNTGSYTF.

This clonotype has only a few counts. CDR3 sequence reads: CASSTGTFSGANVLTF. The CDR3 DNA sequence: TGCGCCAGCAGCACCGGGACGTTCTCTGGGGCCAACGTCCTGACTTTC. The J gene is TRBJ2-6, the V gene TRBV5-1, with D perhaps assigned TRBD1 or TRBD2 (5 bases each). V gave up 4 bases and J gave up 0 bases, with 11 bases separating them. CDR3 length equals 16 residues. CDR1 is SGHRS and CDR2 is YFSETQ in the germline V gene.

There are many counts of this clonotype. V usage is TRBV12-3 or TRBV12-4 and J usage is TRBJ1-1, with D unclear. This CDR3 region has 14 residues. V lost 4 bases and J lost 4, with 13 bases in between. As DNA, the CDR3 is TGTGCCAGCAGTTACACCGGCAGTCTCACTGAAGCTTTCTTT. Translation: CASSYTGSLTEAFF.

The rearrangement joins TRBV24-1 to TRBJ1-1, with 9 bases fitting TRBD1. Germline-derived CDR1 and CDR2 are KGHDR and SFDVKD. CDR3 length: 15 residues. The ends lost 7 bases at V and 0 bases at J; junction bases unmatched: 5. DNA for the CDR3: TGTGCCACCAGCCGACAGGGGGGGGTGAACACTGAAGCTTTCTTT. Translated: CATSRQGGVNTEAFF.

Notes on this clonotype: A much more abundant neighbour one base away suggests this may be a read error. The V and J genes are TRBV19 and TRBJ2-1, with TRBD2 identical over 13 bases. Germline CDR1 and CDR2: LNHDA and SQIVND (reference sequence). The CDR3 is 17 amino acids. The CDR3, as DNA: TGTGCCAGCACTCTGGGACCGGGACTAGCGGGAAACAATGAGCAGGTCTTC. This translates into CASTLGPGLAGNNEQVF.

This clonotype appeared many times. The chain couples TRBV20-1 to TRBJ2-7, with D perhaps TRBD1 or TRBD2 (5 bases each). Germline CDR1 DFQATT, CDR2 SNEGSKA (reference sequence). There are 14 residues in the CDR3. V was clipped by 4 bases and J by 2 bases, with 15 bases between them. The CDR3 DNA reads TGCAGTGCTATAAGAGGGGTCTTCCCCTACGAGCAGTACTTC. The encoded protein is CSAIRGVFPYEQYF.

This chain uses TRBV15 with TRBJ2-3; maybe TRBD1 (6 bases). Trimming removed 2 bases at V and 10 bases at J, with 10 bases between. CDR1 is LNHNV, CDR2 YYDKDF, per germline (reference sequence). The CDR3 spans 12 residues. CDR3 sequence reads: CATSRQQGPQYF. CDR3 DNA sequence: TGTGCCACCAGCAGACAACAGGGTCCGCAGTATTTT.

The chain has TRBV29-1 and TRBJ2-5; 9 nucleotides align to TRBD1. Unmatched junction bases numbered 5, after V lost 7 bases and J lost 2 bases. The CDR3 is 13 residues long. Per the germline V gene, CDR1 is SQVTM and CDR2 is ANQGSEA. The chain's CDR3 is CSATGTGQETQYF. Here the CDR3 DNA reads TGCAGCGCGACTGGGACAGGGCAAGAGACCCAGTACTTC.

The chain has TRBV7-9 and TRBJ1-1; D uncertain. The CDR3 has 13 amino acids. The germline V gene encodes CDR1 SEHNR and CDR2 FQNEAQ (reference sequence). Trimming stripped 3 bases from V and 8 bases from J, with 13 bases between. The CDR3 loop is CASSFPSAPEAFF. CDR3 sequence (DNA): TGTGCCAGCAGCTTCCCATCCGCCCCAGAAGCTTTCTTT.

The chain carries TRBV15 and TRBJ2-5; the D gene could be TRBD1 or TRBD2 (6 bases each). In germline, CDR1 is LNHNV, CDR2 YYDKDF (reference sequence). The V and J ends lost 3 bases and 5 bases respectively, with 19 bases between them. This CDR3 contains 16 residues. Written as DNA, the CDR3 is TGTGCCACCAGCAGCGCTGGGACATGGGGGAGGGAGACCCAGTACTTC. Its protein product is CATSSAGTWGRETQYF.

This clonotype came up many times. The chain has TRBV11-2 and TRBJ1-2, with D maybe TRBD1 (5 bases). From germline, CDR1 is SGHAT and CDR2 FQNNGV. V was trimmed by 5 bases and J by 7 bases, leaving 14 bases between them. This CDR3 has 13 amino acids. CDR3: CASSLGQGSGYTF. The CDR3 nucleotides are TGTGCCAGCAGCCTCGGGCAGGGTAGTGGCTACACCTTC.

This clonotype occurred a few times. The chain employs TRBV20-1 and TRBJ2-7; D is perhaps TRBD2 (7 bases). The CDR3 totals 13 residues. V was shortened by 3 bases and J by 2 bases, with 11 bases between the two germline ends. The germline V gene has CDR1 DFQATT and CDR2 SNEGSKA (reference sequence). CDR3 sequence (DNA): TGCAGTGCTAGGAGGCGGGGGCCCTACGAGCAGTACTTC. It specifies CSARRRGPYEQYF.

The J gene is TRBJ1-6, the V gene TRBV20-1, with D hard to call. Per the germline V gene, CDR1 is DFQATT and CDR2 is SNEGSKA (reference sequence). The ends were cut back, 0 bases at V and 9 bases at J, with 18 bases in the middle. The CDR3 length is 16 residues. The CDR3 region has the DNA TGCAGTGCTAGAGAAACGGGCCACCGGGATGGTTCACCCCTCCACTTT. Its protein is CSARETGHRDGSPLHF.

About this clonotype itself: One end of the junction does not line up with germline, which may come from a read error. V is TRBV10-1 and J is TRBJ2-7; 10 positions agree with TRBD2. CDR1 WNHNN and CDR2 SYGVQD come from the germline V gene (reference sequence). The CDR3 runs 16 residues. The CDR3 DNA reads TGTGCCAGCTCACCCAGCGGGAGGGATTACTCCTACGAGCAGTACTTC. It specifies CASSPSGRDYSYEQYF.

The chain recombines TRBV15 with TRBJ2-7; 8 positions match TRBD2. The germline V gene has CDR1 LNHNV and CDR2 YYDKDF (reference sequence). The junction had 5 bases not matched to a gene; V was cut back by 1 base and J by 3 bases. The CDR3 is made up of 15 amino acids. CDR3 nucleotide sequence: TGTGCCACCAGCAGAGGGGTAGCGGGGAGCTACGAGCAGTACTTC. Its protein is CATSRGVAGSYEQYF.

J is TRBJ2-5 and V is TRBV20-1; no clear D gene. Between the trimmed V and J ends, which lost 4 bases and 1 base, there was a span of 1 base. CDR1 and CDR2 from the germline V gene are DFQATT and SNEGSKA (reference sequence). The CDR3 runs to 10 residues. The CDR3 region has the DNA TGCAGTGCTATCCAAGAGACCCAGTACTTC. Amino acids: CSAIQETQYF.

This rearrangement joins TRBV2 to TRBJ2-7; possibly TRBD2 for D (5 bases). V was shortened by 7 bases and J by 2 bases, with 9 bases between the two germline ends. The germline V gene has CDR1 SNHLY and CDR2 FYNNEI. The CDR3 sequence is 12 residues long. As DNA, the CDR3 is TGTGCCAGCAAGGACTCCACCTACGAGCAGTACTTC. Amino acids: CASKDSTYEQYF.

The rearrangement uses TRBV7-8 and TRBJ2-3, with D unresolved. This CDR3 spans 14 amino acids. With 1 base removed from V and 1 base from J, the gap between germline ends came to 6 bases. Looked up from germline, CDR1 is SGHVS and CDR2 is FQNEAQ. CDR3 in amino acids: CASSLDTGTDTQYF. The CDR3 DNA reads as TGTGCCAGCAGCTTAGATACCGGCACAGATACGCAGTATTTT.

In regard to this clonotype: Given a much more abundant clone one base away, this may be a read error. CDR3 sequence (DNA): TGTGCCAGCAGTGACGGACCCTATGGCCACACCTTC. It codes for CASSDGPYGHTF. The chain recombines TRBV6-1 with TRBJ1-2; D not resolved. Germline loops: CDR1 MNHNS, CDR2 SASEGT. The CDR3 covers 12 residues.

V gene TRBV19 combines with J gene TRBJ1-4; tentative D call: TRBD1 (5 bases). The CDR3 totals 15 residues. The V end lost 6 bases, the J end lost 9 bases, and 20 bases lay between the germline ends. Germline lookup yields CDR1 LNHDA and CDR2 SQIVND (reference sequence). CDR3 nucleotides: TGTGCCAGTAGCTCCACGGGACTGCCTTTAAAAAAACTGTTTTTT. Amino acids: CASSSTGLPLKKLFF.

With respect to this clonotype: A much bigger clone sits one base away, suggesting this may be a read error. The chain employs TRBV5-8 and TRBJ2-5; 12 nucleotides align to TRBD2. Germline V gene data show CDR1 as SGHTS and CDR2 as YDEGEE. Unmatched junction bases numbered 5, after V lost 1 base and J lost 4 bases. CDR3 length: 16 residues. The CDR3 region is CASSLWLAGGPETQYF. In DNA, the CDR3 is TGTGCCAGCAGCTTGTGGCTAGCGGGAGGGCCAGAGACCCAGTACTTC.

The rearrangement uses TRBV7-6 and TRBJ2-5, with a tentative D call TRBD1 (5 bases). The CDR3 runs to 14 residues. Germline V gene sequence: CDR1 SGHVS, CDR2 FNYEAQ. The V end lost 1 base, the J end lost 7 bases, and 13 bases lay between the germline ends. Here the CDR3 reads CASSLEGARVTQYF. CDR3 DNA: TGTGCCAGCAGCTTAGAAGGGGCTCGAGTGACCCAGTACTTC.

This clonotype was seen just once. Being one base from a much bigger clone, this may be a read error. This chain uses TRBV11-2 with TRBJ2-1; 10 positions match TRBD1. V lost 5 bases and J lost 2; bases outside the gene matches: 9. The germline CDR1 and CDR2 sequences are SGHAT and FQNNGV. The CDR3 has 17 residues. The CDR3 loop is CASSPFVGTGAYNEQFF. The CDR3 DNA is TGTGCCAGCAGCCCCTTCGTCGGGACAGGGGCCTACAATGAGCAGTTCTTC.